These 20 T cell receptor beta chains were all obtained from the same sample, sequenced in a study of T cell repertoires in cytomegalovirus infection. For these TCRs, the target antigens are not known. TCRdb ran MiXCR on the reads and lists one entry per CDR3 protein. The sample has about 220,000 distinct CDR3 sequences; 35% to 40% are singletons. Sample: CD8+ T cells from cultured PBMCs, taken from culture after CMV antigen stimulation. The receptors were sampled from a human donor in good health (CMV status not recorded). Some clones in this sample may be carry-over from other donors' samples.

The table lists this clonotype with a count of one. The genes are TRBV11-3 and TRBJ2-7; unclear D gene. Per the germline V gene, CDR1 is SGHNT and CDR2 is YENEEA. The V end was cut by 4 bases, the J end by 3 bases, with 7 bases between. The CDR3 spans 12 residues. Here the CDR3 reads CASSYQCYEQYF. In nucleotides, the CDR3 is TGTGCCAGCAGCTACCAGTGCTACGAGCAGTACTTC.

The V gene is TRBV9, the J gene TRBJ1-1; D is perhaps TRBD1 (6 bases). The CDR3 is 15 amino acids. Germline V gives CDR1 SGDLS, CDR2 YYNGEE. V was pared by 0 bases and J by 0 bases, with 9 bases between. DNA of the CDR3: TGTGCCAGCAGCGTAGTGGACAGCATGAACACTGAAGCTTTCTTT. Translating it yields CASSVVDSMNTEAFF.

The V and J genes are TRBV12-3 or TRBV12-4 and TRBJ2-1; D call uncertain. This CDR3 has 15 residues. V lost 3 bases and J lost 3, with 12 bases in between. The CDR3 here is CASSLFGSLYNEQFF. The CDR3 bases are TGTGCCAGCAGTTTGTTCGGAAGTCTCTACAATGAGCAGTTCTTC.

This clonotype turned up a few times. Its ends do not fully match the called genes, so a read error is possible. J is TRBJ2-3 and V is TRBV12-3 or TRBV12-4, with TRBD2 matching over 9 bases. CDR3 length equals 11 residues. CDR3 DNA sequence: TGTGCCAGCACCTCCGGGACTAGCCTACTTTTT. Amino acid sequence: CASTSGTSLLF.

This clonotype occurred a few times. This chain connects TRBV28 to TRBJ1-4; D remains unclear. The CDR3 length is 14 residues. Germline V CDR1 and CDR2: MDHEN, SYDVKM. V lost 3 bases and J 6 bases, leaving 11 bases between the germline ends. CDR3 DNA: TGTGCCAGCAGTTTGGTCCGGGATCATGAAAAACTGTTTTTT. Its protein is CASSLVRDHEKLFF.

This chain links TRBV19 with TRBJ1-1, with 10 bases lining up with TRBD1. Trimming took 4 bases from V and 1 from J; bases not matched to a gene: 6. This CDR3 is built from 16 residues. Per germline, CDR1 LNHDA and CDR2 SQIVND (reference sequence). DNA of the CDR3: TGTGCCAGTAGTACCCGGGACAGGGGAACGAACACTGAAGCTTTCTTT. This gives the protein CASSTRDRGTNTEAFF.

This clonotype has ten or more counts. The chain employs TRBV27 and TRBJ1-2; unclear D gene. Trimming stripped 1 base from V and 8 bases from J, with 11 bases between. The CDR3 loop spans 13 amino acids. The germline V gene has CDR1 MNHEY and CDR2 SMNVEV (reference sequence). The CDR3 region has the DNA TGTGCCAGCAGTTTATACGAGGGAAGAGGCTACACCTTC. Translated, it gives CASSLYEGRGYTF.

This clonotype was detected a few times. The gene calls are TRBV4-1 and TRBJ1-5, with D possibly being TRBD1 (5 bases). Germline-derived CDR1 and CDR2 are MGHRA and YSYEKL. Trimming pared 3 bases from V and 4 bases from J, leaving 19 bases between. CDR3 length: 17 residues. In DNA, the CDR3 is TGCGCCAGCAGCCATGGGACCCACAGGTCGGTAAATCAGCCCCAGCATTTT. Translated: CASSHGTHRSVNQPQHF.

There are a few counts of this clonotype. J is TRBJ2-7 and V is TRBV6-1; TRBD1 agrees at 10 bases. The V gene's germline CDR1 is MNHNS and CDR2 SASEGT. The length of the CDR3 is 15 residues. The ends lost 3 bases at V and 4 bases at J; junction bases unmatched: 6. Here the CDR3 reads CASSDLRDRGYEQYF. CDR3 coding DNA: TGTGCCAGCAGTGACCTCCGGGACAGGGGTTACGAGCAGTACTTC.

This clonotype showed up just a few times. The chain combines TRBV12-3 or TRBV12-4 with TRBJ2-1; tentative D call: TRBD2 (5 bases). The V and J ends lost 5 bases and 2 bases respectively, with 13 bases between them. CDR3 size: 15 residues. The CDR3 coding sequence is TGTGCCAGCAGTGACTATATTTTAACCTACAATGAGCAGTTCTTC. Its protein is CASSDYILTYNEQFF.

This chain uses TRBV12-3 or TRBV12-4 with TRBJ2-1, with 8 positions matching TRBD2. V was pared by 7 bases and J by 4 bases, with 15 bases of the junction left unmatched. CDR3 size: 17 residues. CDR3 residues: CASTFSGVGYIYNEQFF. CDR3 nucleotides: TGTGCCAGCACCTTTAGCGGGGTGGGTTATATTTACAATGAGCAGTTCTTC.

The sample holds a few counts of this clonotype. The CDR3 sequence is CASSLVSSNTDTQYF. The CDR3 coding sequence is TGTGCCAGCAGCTTAGTTAGCAGTAACACAGATACGCAGTATTTT. The genes are TRBV7-9 and TRBJ2-3, with D unclear. The CDR3 runs to 15 residues. V shed 1 base and J shed 2 bases, with 10 bases lying between them. Germline CDR1 is SEHNR and CDR2 is FQNEAQ (reference sequence).

The J gene is TRBJ2-5, the V gene TRBV2; 12 positions match TRBD1. V lost 9 bases to trimming and J lost 3 bases; unmatched junction nucleotides: 2. The CDR3 runs to 13 residues. Germline CDR1 is SNHLY and CDR2 is FYNNEI. The CDR3 DNA reads as TGTGCCAGTGGGACAGGGGGCGAAGAGACCCAGTACTTC. Translating gives CASGTGGEETQYF.

This clonotype was seen only a few times. CDR3 region: CASSLAGSNIYGDTGELFF. The CDR3 coding sequence is TGTGCCAGCAGCCTAGCCGGGTCCAACATTTACGGGGACACCGGGGAGCTGTTTTTT. V gene TRBV12-3 or TRBV12-4 combines with J gene TRBJ2-2; possible D gene TRBD2, 5 bases. The CDR3 consists of 19 residues. Trimming took 6 bases from V and 3 from J, leaving 26 bases between them.

To note about this clonotype: Relative to the germline gene, one junction end is altered; a read error may explain this. The V call is TRBV10-3, the J call TRBJ1-3, with D uncertain. CDR1 is ENHRY and CDR2 is SYGVKD in the germline V gene. This CDR3 has 16 amino acids. In nucleotides, the CDR3 is TGTGCAATCAGTGAGTCCGGGTCCAGCTATGGAAACACCATATATTTT. Translating gives CAISESGSSYGNTIYF.

The V call is TRBV25-1, the J call TRBJ1-6, with D perhaps matching TRBD1 (5 bases). CDR1 is MGHDK and CDR2 is SYGVNS in the germline V gene. This CDR3 comprises 13 residues. Trimming took off 3 bases at V and 10 bases at J, with 10 bases between the two ends. The CDR3: CASSDRAHSPLHF. DNA of the CDR3: TGTGCCAGCAGTGACAGGGCTCACTCACCCCTCCACTTT.

V is TRBV30 and J is TRBJ2-7; no reliable D call. Germline V gene data show CDR1 as GTSNPN and CDR2 as SVGIG (reference sequence). This CDR3 spans 12 amino acids. Trimming took 2 bases from V and 6 from J, leaving 11 bases between them. CDR3 residues: CAWSQTLGEQYF. In DNA form, the CDR3 reads TGTGCCTGGAGTCAGACTCTTGGCGAGCAGTACTTC.

This clonotype came up many times. The J gene is TRBJ1-5, the V gene TRBV10-3, with TRBD1 matching 8 bases. J was trimmed by 6 bases and V by 3 bases; bases with no gene match: 10. Germline V gene sequence: CDR1 ENHRY, CDR2 SYGVKD. The CDR3 runs to 16 residues. CDR3 nucleotides: TGTGCCATCAGTGACCAAGGACAGGGATATAGTCAGCCCCAGCATTTT. Residues: CAISDQGQGYSQPQHF.

The V and J genes are TRBV14 and TRBJ2-2; D may match TRBD1 or TRBD2 (5 bases each). Germline CDR1 is SGHDN and CDR2 is FVKESK. With 4 bases removed from V and 7 bases from J, the gap between germline ends came to 10 bases. There are 13 residues in the CDR3. This chain's CDR3 is CASSPRGFGELFF. For the CDR3, the DNA is TGTGCCAGCAGCCCGAGGGGATTCGGGGAGCTGTTTTTT. Full variable domain (rest looked up from reference TRBV14 and TRBJ2-2): EAGVTQFPSHSVIEKGQTVTLRCDPISGHDNLYWYRRVMGKEIKFLLHFVKESKQDESGMPNNRFLAERTGGTYSTLKVQPAELEDSGVYFCASSPRGFGELFFGEGSRLTVL.

This chain connects TRBV2 to TRBJ2-1; TRBD1 matches at 7 bases. Germline loops: CDR1 SNHLY, CDR2 FYNNEI. V trimming: 7 bases; J trimming: 4 bases; junction bases outside the gene matches: 10. This CDR3 contains 15 residues. The CDR3 sequence is CASKSGTVNYNEQFF. In nucleotides, the CDR3 is TGTGCCAGCAAATCCGGGACAGTGAATTACAATGAGCAGTTCTTC. Full variable domain (outside the CDR3, taken from reference TRBV2 and TRBJ2-1): EPEVTQTPSHQVTQMGQEVILRCVPISNHLYFYWYRQILGQKVEFLVSFYNNEISEKSEIFDDQFSVERPDGSNFTLKIRSTKLEDSAMYFCASKSGTVNYNEQFFGPGTRLTVL.